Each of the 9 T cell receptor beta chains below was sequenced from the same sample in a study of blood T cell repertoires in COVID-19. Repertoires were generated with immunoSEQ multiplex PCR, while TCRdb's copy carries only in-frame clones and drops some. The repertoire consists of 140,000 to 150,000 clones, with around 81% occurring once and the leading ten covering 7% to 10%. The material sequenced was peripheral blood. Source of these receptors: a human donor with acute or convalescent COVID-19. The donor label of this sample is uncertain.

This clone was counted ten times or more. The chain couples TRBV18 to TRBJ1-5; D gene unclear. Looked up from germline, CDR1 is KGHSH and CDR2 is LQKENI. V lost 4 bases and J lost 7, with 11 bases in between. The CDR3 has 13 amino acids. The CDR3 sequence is CASSRVVRQPQHF. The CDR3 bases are TGTGCCAGCTCACGTGTCGTTAGACAGCCCCAGCATTTT.

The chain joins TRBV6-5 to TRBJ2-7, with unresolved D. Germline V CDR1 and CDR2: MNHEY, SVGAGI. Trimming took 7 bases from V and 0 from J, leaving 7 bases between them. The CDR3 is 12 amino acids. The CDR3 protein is CASITYSYEQYF. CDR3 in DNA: TGTGCCAGCATAACATACTCCTACGAGCAGTACTTC.

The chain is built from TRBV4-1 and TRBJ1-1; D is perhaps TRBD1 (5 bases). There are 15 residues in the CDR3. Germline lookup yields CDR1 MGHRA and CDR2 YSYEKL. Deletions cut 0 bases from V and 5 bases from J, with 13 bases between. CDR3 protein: CASSQDPGVATEAFF. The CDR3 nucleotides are TGCGCCAGCAGCCAAGATCCGGGGGTTGCGACTGAAGCTTTCTTT.

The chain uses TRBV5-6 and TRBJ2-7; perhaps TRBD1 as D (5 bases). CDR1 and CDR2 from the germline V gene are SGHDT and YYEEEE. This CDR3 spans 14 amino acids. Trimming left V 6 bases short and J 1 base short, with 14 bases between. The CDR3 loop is CASMKQGISYEQYV. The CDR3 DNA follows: TGTGCCAGCATGAAGCAGGGAATATCCTACGAGCAGTACGTC.

The CDR3 here is CASSVGGGGALSPLHF. For the CDR3, the DNA is TGTGCCAGCAGCGTAGGAGGGGGGGGCGCGTTATCACCCCTCCACTTT. The gene calls are TRBV9 and TRBJ1-6; D possibly corresponds to TRBD1 (6 bases). Germline V CDR1 and CDR2: SGDLS, YYNGEE. Trimming took off 0 bases at V and 10 bases at J, with 17 bases between the two ends. CDR3 length equals 16 residues.

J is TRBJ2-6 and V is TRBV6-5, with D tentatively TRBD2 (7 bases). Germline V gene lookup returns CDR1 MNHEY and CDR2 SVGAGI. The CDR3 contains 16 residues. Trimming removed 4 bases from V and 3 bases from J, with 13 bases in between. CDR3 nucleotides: TGTGCCAGCAGTTTAAAAGGGGGGGTTGGGGCCAACGTCCTGACTTTC. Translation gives CASSLKGGVGANVLTF.

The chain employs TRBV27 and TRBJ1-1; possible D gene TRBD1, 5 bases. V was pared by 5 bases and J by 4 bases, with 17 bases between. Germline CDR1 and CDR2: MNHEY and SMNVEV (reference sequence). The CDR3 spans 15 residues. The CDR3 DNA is TGTGCCAGCAGTCCCCTGACAGACCACGGCACTGAAGCTTTCTTT. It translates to CASSPLTDHGTEAFF.

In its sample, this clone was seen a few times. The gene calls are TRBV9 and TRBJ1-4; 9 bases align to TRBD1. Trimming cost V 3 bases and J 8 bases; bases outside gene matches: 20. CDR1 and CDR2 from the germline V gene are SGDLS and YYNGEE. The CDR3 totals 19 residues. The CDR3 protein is CASSARSGTGFPETEKLFF. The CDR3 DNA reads TGTGCCAGCAGCGCCCGGTCCGGGACAGGGTTCCCGGAGACGGAAAAACTGTTTTTT.

CDR3 region: CASRLEVRYGYTF. The CDR3 DNA reads TGTGCCAGCAGACTGGAGGTGAGGTATGGCTACACCTTC. The V and J genes are TRBV2 and TRBJ1-2, with no clear D. Trimming removed 6 bases from V and 5 bases from J, with 13 bases in between. Germline V gene data show CDR1 as SNHLY and CDR2 as FYNNEI. The CDR3 is made up of 13 amino acids.